The entry below describes one T cell receptor beta chain. Its antigen is unknown. This may be a read error, as it is one base from a much larger clone. The missing conserved phenylalanine or tryptophan at the end of this CDR3 makes a read error likely. The lymph nodes were axillary draining lymph nodes from breast cancer patients. Using its own MiXCR run on the multiplex PCR reads, TCRdb lists one record per CDR3 protein. The sample includes about 180,000 distinct CDR3 sequences, about 30% of them seen just once. The sample belongs to a study of breast tumors, draining lymph nodes, adjacent tissues. There are 13 residues in the CDR3. With 5 bases removed from V and 7 bases from J, the gap between germline ends came to 11 bases. CDR1 MNHEY and CDR2 SVGAGI come from the germline V gene. General observations from the study: Data fit most tumor T cells coming from lymph node, expanding in tumor.

The chain uses TRBV6-5 and TRBJ1-4; D unclear. Sequences were obtained from axillary lymph node tissue. The clonotype originates from a female donor with breast cancer. Some clones in this sample may be carry-over from other donors' samples. The CDR3 coding sequence is TGTGCCAGCAGTGAAATAAGCCTTGAAAAACTGTTTTCT. It specifies CASSEISLEKLFS.